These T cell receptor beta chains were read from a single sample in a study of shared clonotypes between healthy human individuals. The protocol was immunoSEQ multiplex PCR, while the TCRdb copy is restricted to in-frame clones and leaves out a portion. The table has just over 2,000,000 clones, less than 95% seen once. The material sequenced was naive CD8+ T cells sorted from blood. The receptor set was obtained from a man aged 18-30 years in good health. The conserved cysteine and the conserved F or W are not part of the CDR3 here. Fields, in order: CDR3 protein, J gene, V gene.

cdr3_aa: ASSVNRQTSTDTQY; j_call: TRBJ2-3; v_call: TRBV9
cdr3_aa: ASSFYPLEQSPTYEQY; j_call: TRBJ2-7; v_call: TRBV5-1
cdr3_aa: ASSYTQGLHEQY; j_call: TRBJ2-7; v_call: TRBV7-9
cdr3_aa: ASSFGAGSPYEQY; j_call: TRBJ2-7; v_call: TRBV27
cdr3_aa: ASSLAVGQGGTGELF; j_call: TRBJ2-2; v_call: TRBV11-3
cdr3_aa: ASGQGPLYEQY; j_call: TRBJ2-7; v_call: TRBV6-1
cdr3_aa: ASSPGGENTEAF; j_call: TRBJ1-1; v_call: TRBV27
cdr3_aa: ASSSTVLQPNEQF; j_call: TRBJ2-1; v_call: TRBV7-9
cdr3_aa: ASSESGAASNYGYT; j_call: TRBJ1-2; v_call: TRBV2
cdr3_aa: ASRGTPSGFVETQY; j_call: TRBJ2-5; v_call: TRBV5-6
cdr3_aa: ASSSGGTYEQY; j_call: TRBJ2-7; v_call: TRBV27
cdr3_aa: ASSEYDRAYEQY; j_call: TRBJ2-7; v_call: TRBV10-1
cdr3_aa: ASRKGRTEYSGNTIY; j_call: TRBJ1-3; v_call: TRBV2
cdr3_aa: ASSLGYSYEQY; j_call: TRBJ2-7; v_call: TRBV5-4